This TCR beta chain was found in a study of CD8 T cells in ankylosing spondylitis. There are many counts of this clonotype. The target antigen is unknown. The CDR3 contains 16 residues. CDR1 is DFQATT and CDR2 is SNEGSKA in the germline V gene (reference sequence). Trimming cost V 1 base and J 0 bases, with 14 bases left between them. Study-wide points: The authors reported significant enrichment of disease-linked clones in matched ankylosing spondylitis synovial fluid. Clones that were linked to disease were CD8+ and were relatively rare in peripheral blood. Prior work had noted some motif variants in reactive arthritis blood and synovial fluid. Ankylosing spondylitis blood appeared to carry a characteristic TCR beta motif of roughly 8 highly homologous variants.

Generation of TCR beta libraries employed quantitative 5'-RACE incorporating molecular barcodes. TCRdb independently ran MiXCR on the 5' RACE reads; one entry per CDR3 protein. The table shows hundreds of thousands of distinct CDR3 sequences, with over 9.5% occurring only once. Sequenced input: blood, either unsorted or a sorted T cell fraction (not recorded which). This chain links TRBV20-1 with TRBJ2-3; a possible D gene is TRBD2 (6 bases). This receptor was identified in a male donor with ankylosing spondylitis. CDR3 DNA sequence: TGCAGTGCTAGAGCACCGGGACTCAGAAGCACAGATACGCAGTATTTT. As protein: CSARAPGLRSTDTQYF.